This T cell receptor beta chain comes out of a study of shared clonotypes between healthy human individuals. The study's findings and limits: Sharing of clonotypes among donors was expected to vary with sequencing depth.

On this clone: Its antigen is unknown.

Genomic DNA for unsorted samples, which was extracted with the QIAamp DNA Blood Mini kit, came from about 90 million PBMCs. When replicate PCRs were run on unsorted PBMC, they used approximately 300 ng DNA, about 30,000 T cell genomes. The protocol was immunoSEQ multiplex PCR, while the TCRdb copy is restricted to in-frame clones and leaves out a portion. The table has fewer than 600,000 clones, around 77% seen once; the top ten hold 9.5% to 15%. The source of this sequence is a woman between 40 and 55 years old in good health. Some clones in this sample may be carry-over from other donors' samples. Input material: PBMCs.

The CDR3 sequence is CAWSSGTPGGETQYF. DNA for the CDR3: TGTGCCTGGAGTAGCGGGACCCCTGGAGGAGAGACCCAGTACTTC. The chain employs TRBV30 and TRBJ2-5; 7 nucleotides line up with TRBD2. Trimming removed 2 bases from V and 4 bases from J; junction bases left unmatched: 10. In germline, CDR1 is GTSNPN, CDR2 SVGIG (reference sequence). The CDR3 is made up of 15 amino acids.